Each of the 9 T cell receptor beta chains below was sequenced from the same sample in a study of a mutant IDH1 vaccine in newly diagnosed glioma. The table came from immunoSEQ multiplex PCR; TCRdb's copy has only in-frame clones and leaves some out. This sample yields fewer than 150,000 clones, of which about nine tenths are seen a single time; 0.6% to 0.75% belongs to the top ten. No antigen is known for these receptors. Time point described: week 11, during vaccination. A single vaccine dose contained 300 ug of mutant IDH1 20-mer peptide, and topical imiquimod was used with it. The sample consisted of PBMCs, taken from a glioma patient whose treatment included an IDH1 peptide vaccine. These receptors were obtained from a woman between 45 and 60 years old with glioma.

The chain carries TRBV30 and TRBJ2-4; D not certain. CDR1 and CDR2 (germline): GTSNPN, SVGIG (reference sequence). The CDR3 spans 13 residues. Trimming took 3 bases from V and 3 from J, leaving 9 bases between them. This CDR3 is CAWRSGLKNIQYF. The CDR3 DNA follows: TGTGCCTGGAGATCCGGCCTCAAAAACATTCAGTACTTC.

The chain joins TRBV10-3 to TRBJ2-2, with 10 nucleotides matching TRBD2. The CDR3 consists of 16 residues. The germline CDR1 and CDR2 sequences are ENHRY and SYGVKD. V gave up 6 bases and J gave up 5 bases; unmatched junction bases: 9. The CDR3 nucleotides are TGTGCCATCAGCACTCTAGCGGGAGCGGGGACCGGGGAGCTGTTTTTT. It yields the protein CAISTLAGAGTGELFF.

The J gene is TRBJ1-5, the V gene TRBV18; D is undetermined. CDR3 length equals 13 residues. Germline CDR1 and CDR2: KGHSH and LQKENI. V was cut by 2 bases and J by 3 bases, with 5 bases left in between. CDR3 nucleotide sequence: TGTGCCAGCTCACCAGGGTCCAATCAGCCCCAGCATTTT. This gives the protein CASSPGSNQPQHF.

In regard to this clone: Other DNA sequences in this sample translate to the same CDR3. The gene calls are TRBV27 and TRBJ2-1; D unresolved. The germline V and J ends were trimmed by 3 bases and 9 bases, with 12 bases remaining between them. The CDR3 length is 13 residues. CDR1 and CDR2 (germline): MNHEY, SMNVEV (reference sequence). In DNA, the CDR3 is TGTGCCAGCAGTTTTGGAGAAGCCGGTGAGCAGTTCTTC. This codes for CASSFGEAGEQFF.

V gene TRBV18 combines with J gene TRBJ2-2, with 11 bases matching TRBD2. From germline, CDR1 is KGHSH and CDR2 LQKENI. There are 15 residues in the CDR3. With V trimmed by 3 bases and J by 8 bases, 5 bases remained unmatched. The DNA for the CDR3 is TGTGCCAGCTCACCTACTAGCGGGAGCTCGGGGGAGCTGTTTTTT. It yields the protein CASSPTSGSSGELFF.

The rearrangement links TRBV2 to TRBJ2-7, with unresolved D. CDR1 SNHLY and CDR2 FYNNEI come from the germline V gene. Between the trimmed V and J ends, which lost 2 bases and 6 bases, there was a span of 11 bases. The CDR3 has 13 amino acids. The chain's CDR3 is CASSEWVAGEQYF. Written as DNA, the CDR3 is TGTGCCAGCAGTGAATGGGTAGCAGGCGAGCAGTACTTC.

This clone showed up just once. The genes are TRBV28 and TRBJ1-5; D may be TRBD1 (6 bases). CDR1 and CDR2 (germline): MDHEN, SYDVKM. The V gene lost 5 bases and the J gene lost 5 bases, with 19 bases spanning the gap. The CDR3 has 16 residues. The DNA of the CDR3 is TGTGCCAGCAGTCCCCACAGGGACGGATTAGATCAGCCCCAGCATTTT. This encodes CASSPHRDGLDQPQHF.

This clone was counted a few times. The J gene is TRBJ2-7, the V gene TRBV30; no clear D gene. The CDR3 sequence is 12 residues long. V shed 5 bases and J shed 2 bases, with 10 bases lying between them. The V gene's germline CDR1 is GTSNPN and CDR2 SVGIG (reference sequence). CDR3 bases: TGTGCCTGGTCAGTCGTGACCTACGAGCAGTACTTC. Its protein is CAWSVVTYEQYF.

The V and J genes are TRBV18 and TRBJ2-3; TRBD2 matches 7 bases. The V gene end was trimmed by 0 bases and the J gene end by 3 bases; junction bases not matched to a gene: 9. Germline values: CDR1 KGHSH, CDR2 LQKENI. The CDR3 has 17 residues. The DNA of the CDR3 is TGTGCCAGCTCACCACCAAAAGGCGGGAGTGAAACAGATACGCAGTATTTT. This encodes CASSPPKGGSETDTQYF.